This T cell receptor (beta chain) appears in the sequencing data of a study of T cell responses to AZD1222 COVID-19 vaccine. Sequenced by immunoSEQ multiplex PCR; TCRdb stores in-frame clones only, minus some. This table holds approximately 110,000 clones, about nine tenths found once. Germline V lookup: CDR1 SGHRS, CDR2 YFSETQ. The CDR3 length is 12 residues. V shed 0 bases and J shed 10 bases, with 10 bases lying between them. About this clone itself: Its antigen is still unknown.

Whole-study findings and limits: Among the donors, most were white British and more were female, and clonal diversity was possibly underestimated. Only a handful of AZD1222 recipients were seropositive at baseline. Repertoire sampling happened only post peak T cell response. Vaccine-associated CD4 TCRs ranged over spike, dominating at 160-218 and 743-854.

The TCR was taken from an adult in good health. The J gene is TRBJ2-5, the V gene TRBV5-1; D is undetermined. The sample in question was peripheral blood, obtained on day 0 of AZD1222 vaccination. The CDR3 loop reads CASSLDGTVQYF. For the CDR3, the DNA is TGCGCCAGCAGCTTGGACGGCACAGTCCAGTACTTC.